The clone carrying this TCR beta chain has a handful of counts. This CDR3 contains 19 residues. The V gene's germline CDR1 is MNHNY and CDR2 SVGAGI (reference sequence). With 5 bases clipped from V and 5 bases from J, the junction kept 20 bases outside the gene matches. This sample is part of a study of blood T cell repertoires in COVID-19. Study-level background: The analysed material was cDNA or gDNA that came from T cells, B-cell-depleted T cells, or PBMCs.

TCRdb's copy holds only in-frame clones and misses some; the assay was immunoSEQ multiplex PCR. The table has some 250,000 clones, around 84% seen once. Sequencing was carried out using peripheral blood. The sequence came from a woman aged 55-70 years with COVID-19, enrolled during active disease. The genes are TRBV6-6 and TRBJ1-1; 10 bases are a match to TRBD1. CDR3 protein: CASSQSMVPGQGKGTEAFF. CDR3 sequence (DNA): TGTGCCAGCAGTCAAAGCATGGTCCCGGGACAGGGGAAAGGGACTGAAGCTTTCTTT.